The 15 T cell receptor beta chains below come from one sample, sequenced in a study of CD4+ T cells in melanoma. This table comes from immunoSEQ multiplex PCR, and its TCRdb copy is limited to in-frame clones, with some not included. The table has roughly 10,000 clones, 60% to 80% seen once. The specimen was cells from a culture (not recorded whether cultured in vitro). These receptors came from a human donor with melanoma.

This clone was detected only a few times. This CDR3 is also generated by other DNA sequences in the sample. The chain couples TRBV5-1 to TRBJ2-1, with 8 bases matching TRBD1. J lost 0 bases, V lost 5 bases, and 4 bases had no gene match. CDR3 size: 15 residues. Looked up from germline, CDR1 is SGHRS and CDR2 is YFSETQ. As DNA, the CDR3 is TGCGCCAGCAGTTCAGACAGGGGCTCCTACAATGAGCAGTTCTTC. Amino acid sequence: CASSSDRGSYNEQFF.

This clone was recorded only once. V is TRBV7-3 and J is TRBJ2-2, with D unresolved. Trimming took off 1 base at V and 6 bases at J, with 6 bases between the two ends. CDR1 is SGHTA, CDR2 FQGTGA, per germline. The CDR3 runs 13 residues. The CDR3 here is CASSLNRAGELFF. For the CDR3, the DNA is TGTGCCAGCAGCTTAAATAGGGCCGGGGAGCTGTTTTTT.

The chain carries TRBV19 and TRBJ2-5, with D unresolved. CDR3 length: 14 amino acids. V dropped 1 base and J dropped 1 base, with 7 bases sitting between them. The germline gives CDR1 LNHDA, CDR2 SQIVND (reference sequence). CDR3 sequence reads: CASSIGPTQETQYF. The CDR3 DNA reads as TGTGCCAGTAGTATAGGGCCGACCCAAGAGACCCAGTACTTC.

The rearrangement links TRBV30 to TRBJ1-5; TRBD1 is a possible D gene (5 bases). With 0 bases removed from V and 6 bases from J, the gap between germline ends came to 9 bases. CDR1 and CDR2 (germline): GTSNPN, SVGIG (reference sequence). This CDR3 region has 13 residues. CDR3: CAWSVAGSQPQHF. The CDR3, as DNA: TGTGCCTGGAGTGTGGCAGGGTCTCAGCCCCAGCATTTT.

The rearrangement joins TRBV6-1 to TRBJ2-7; 8 nucleotides match TRBD2. V was clipped by 5 bases and J by 0 bases; unmatched bases: 6. Germline CDR1 MNHNS, CDR2 SASEGT. The CDR3 contains 15 residues. This CDR3 is CASSRAGAFSYEQYF. The CDR3 DNA reads TGTGCCAGCAGTCGAGCGGGGGCCTTCTCCTACGAGCAGTACTTC.

V and J are TRBV9 and TRBJ1-2, with 8 positions matching TRBD1. Germline V gene lookup returns CDR1 SGDLS and CDR2 YYNGEE. This CDR3 has 15 amino acids. V lost 2 bases, J lost 7 bases, and 10 bases stayed unmatched. The CDR3 region has the DNA TGTGCCAGCAGCGTGGGGCAGGGGGCGGTCGGTGGCTACACCTTC. This translates into CASSVGQGAVGGYTF.

This clone was seen a handful of times. The gene calls are TRBV10-1 and TRBJ1-1; D might be TRBD1 (6 bases). Trimming cost V 4 bases and J 11 bases, with 17 bases left between them. The CDR3 has 13 amino acids. Germline V lookup: CDR1 WNHNN, CDR2 SYGVQD (reference sequence). CDR3 coding DNA: TGCGCCAGCAGTGGATTCGGTGGACAGCAGGCTTTCTTT. Protein product: CASSGFGGQQAFF.

This clone was seen once. CDR3 residues: CASSLGVGQEARYTF. The CDR3 nucleotides read TGTGCCAGCAGCTTAGGCGTAGGACAAGAAGCTCGCTACACCTTC. The J gene is TRBJ1-2, the V gene TRBV7-9; possibly TRBD1 for D (5 bases). The CDR3 spans 15 residues. CDR1 is SEHNR, CDR2 FQNEAQ, per germline (reference sequence). V lost 1 base to trimming and J lost 9 bases, with 18 bases between them.

This chain connects TRBV5-1 to TRBJ2-1; 7 nucleotides agree with TRBD2. V was clipped by 5 bases and J by 0 bases; unmatched bases: 8. The CDR3 sequence is 16 residues long. Germline-derived CDR1 and CDR2 are SGHRS and YFSETQ. CDR3 region: CASRQLGGSSYNEQFF. CDR3 DNA sequence: TGCGCCAGCAGACAATTGGGGGGGAGCTCCTACAATGAGCAGTTCTTC.

The gene calls are TRBV5-1 and TRBJ2-7, with D perhaps matching TRBD1 (5 bases). The CDR3 is 15 residues long. Trimming cost V 0 bases and J 6 bases, with 16 bases left between them. Germline lookup yields CDR1 SGHRS and CDR2 YFSETQ. As DNA, the CDR3 is TGCGCCAGCAGCTTGGGGGCCAGGGCGCTCACCGAGCAGTACTTC. It is translated as CASSLGARALTEQYF.

V is TRBV5-1 and J is TRBJ2-7; no clear D. Germline V CDR1 and CDR2: SGHRS, YFSETQ. Trimming shortened V by 0 bases and J by 3 bases, and 4 bases separated the two germline ends. This CDR3 comprises 12 residues. CDR3 amino acids: CASSLGFYEQYF. CDR3 nucleotides: TGCGCCAGCAGCTTGGGATTCTACGAGCAGTACTTC. Supplemented by reference TRBV5-1 and TRBJ2-7, the full variable domain reads KAGVTQTPRYLIKTRGQQVTLSCSPISGHRSVSWYQQTPGQGLQFLFEYFSETQRNKGNFPGRFSGRQFSNSRSEMNVSTLELGDSALYLCASSLGFYEQYFGPGTRLTVT.

The chain recombines TRBV9 with TRBJ1-2; D might be TRBD1 (5 bases). Germline loops: CDR1 SGDLS, CDR2 YYNGEE. The CDR3 runs to 12 residues. V gave up 2 bases and J gave up 7 bases, with 9 bases separating them. The CDR3, as DNA: TGTGCCAGCAGCGTTCTTGGGGCTGGCTACACCTTC. Protein sequence: CASSVLGAGYTF.

This clone was detected only a few times. The J gene is TRBJ1-2, the V gene TRBV28; TRBD1 is a possible D gene (5 bases). This CDR3 contains 13 residues. From germline, CDR1 is MDHEN and CDR2 SYDVKM. The V end was cut by 3 bases, the J end by 8 bases, with 13 bases between. CDR3 residues: CASSLTQTEGYTF. CDR3 DNA: TGTGCCAGCAGTTTGACACAGACAGAGGGCTACACCTTC.

The chain uses TRBV7-2 and TRBJ2-1; no clear D gene. CDR1 is SGHTA and CDR2 is FQGNSA in the germline V gene. This CDR3 spans 15 amino acids. With 1 base removed from V and 5 bases from J, the gap between germline ends came to 12 bases. The CDR3 region has the DNA TGTGCCAGCAGCTTAGGTGACATCCCCAACAATGAGCAGTTCTTC. Its translation: CASSLGDIPNNEQFF. The full variable domain, its missing parts supplied by reference TRBV7-2 and TRBJ2-1, is GAGVSQSPSNKVTEKGKDVELRCDPISGHTALYWYRQSLGQGLEFLIYFQGNSAPDKSGLPSDRFSAERTGGSVSTLTIQRTQQEDSAVYLCASSLGDIPNNEQFFGPGTRLTVL.

The chain employs TRBV5-1 and TRBJ1-2, with D perhaps matching TRBD1 (5 bases). Per germline, CDR1 SGHRS and CDR2 YFSETQ. Trimming took off 0 bases at V and 5 bases at J, with 5 bases between the two ends. This CDR3 spans 12 amino acids. In DNA form, the CDR3 reads TGCGCCAGCAGCTTGGAGGGGTATGGCTACACCTTC. Its translation: CASSLEGYGYTF.